This TCR beta chain stems from a study of cytomegalovirus exposure and HLA in healthy donors. Turning to the study itself: As an earlier analysis found, 180 million or so T cells yielded about 120 million unique TCR beta sequences.

On this clone itself: Antigen specificity is unknown.

Study-wide results and caveats: Among immune exposure information, only CMV serostatus was available. HLA alleles were associated with 15,000 to 20,000 TCR beta sequences in a later analysis at 0.05 false discovery rate.

J gave up 5 bases and V 0 bases, and 7 bases lay outside the gene matches. CDR1 and CDR2 from the germline V gene are LGHNA and YSLEER. This CDR3 is 16 amino acids long. The PCR contained 60 Vbeta and 13 Jbeta primers. The method was immunoSEQ multiplex PCR; TCRdb's version includes in-frame clones alone and lacks a portion of them. The sample includes about 94,000 clones, around 80% of them seen just once. This clonotype was sampled from a woman aged 55-70 years in good health and CMV-seronegative. The sequencing sample was made of PBMCs. This sequence joins TRBV4-3 and TRBJ2-3, with 8 bases aligning to TRBD1. CDR3 DNA: TGCGCCAGCAGCCAAGACGTCAGGGGGCTGGGAGATACGCAGTATTTT. Amino acids: CASSQDVRGLGDTQYF.